Presented here are 2 T cell receptor beta chains from one specimen sequenced in a study of shared clonotypes between healthy human individuals. Profiled with immunoSEQ multiplex PCR; TCRdb holds only in-frame clones, not every one. Among over a million clones, approximately 97% were seen once, and the ten largest hold 0.95% to 1.5%. The sequencing sample was made of naive CD4+ T cells sorted from blood. Subset noted: CD45RA+ positively selected. Receptors were obtained from a man aged 25-40 years in good health.

The chain carries TRBV1 and TRBJ1-2; the table's D call TRBD1 went unverified against the DNA. TRBV1 is a documented pseudogene. This CDR3 region has 13 residues. CDR3 residues: CTSIPVQADGYTF. The DNA for the CDR3 is TGCACCAGCATCCCGGTACAGGCGGATGGCTACACCTTC.

Written as DNA, the CDR3 is TGTGCCAGCAGGGACAGGGGGATAATATACGAGCAGTACTTC. As protein: CASRDRGIIYEQYF. V usage is TRBV2 and J usage is TRBJ2-7, with TRBD1 matching over 10 bases. CDR1 and CDR2 from the germline V gene are SNHLY and FYNNEI. J was trimmed by 4 bases and V by 6 bases; bases with no gene match: 6. CDR3 size: 14 residues.